The sequence of this T cell receptor beta chain was determined in a study of T-cell memory formation after mild COVID-19. One entry per CDR3 protein results from TCRdb running MiXCR on the 5' RACE reads. The table lists hundreds of thousands of distinct CDR3 sequences, over 15% of them singletons. This CDR3 comprises 17 residues. Germline V CDR1 and CDR2: SGHDN, FVKESK. Germline trimming cut 4 bases from V and 4 bases from J; bases unmatched to any gene: 9. The source is an adult woman who had mild COVID-19 (a few samples of this study predate the infection). Cell type and time point are not known. The chain recombines TRBV14 with TRBJ2-1; 11 positions agree with TRBD2. The sequencing input was PBMCs or a T cell subset sorted from them (not recorded which). Here the CDR3 DNA reads TGTGCCAGCAGCCGCATGTACACTAGCGGGGGTTACAATGAGCAGTTCTTC. Translating gives CASSRMYTSGGYNEQFF. The whole variable domain, remainder taken from reference TRBV14 and TRBJ2-1, is EAGVTQFPSHSVIEKGQTVTLRCDPISGHDNLYWYRRVMGKEIKFLLHFVKESKQDESGMPNNRFLAERTGGTYSTLKVQPAELEDSGVYFCASSRMYTSGGYNEQFFGPGTRLTVL.